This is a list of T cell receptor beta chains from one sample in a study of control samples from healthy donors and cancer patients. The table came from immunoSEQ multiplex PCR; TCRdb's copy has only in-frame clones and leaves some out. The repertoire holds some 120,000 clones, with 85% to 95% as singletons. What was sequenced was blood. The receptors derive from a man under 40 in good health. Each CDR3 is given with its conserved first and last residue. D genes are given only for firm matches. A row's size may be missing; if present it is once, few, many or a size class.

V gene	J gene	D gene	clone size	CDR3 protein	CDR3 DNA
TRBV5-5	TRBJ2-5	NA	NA	CASSGGLGAWETQYF	TGTGCCAGCAGCGGGGGCCTAGGGGCGTGGGAGACCCAGTACTTC
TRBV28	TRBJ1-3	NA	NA	CASRQGVPGNTIYF	TGTGCCAGCAGACAGGGAGTCCCTGGAAACACCATATATTTT
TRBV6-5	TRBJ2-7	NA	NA	CASHRETKGQYF	TGTGCCAGCCACAGGGAAACTAAGGGGCAGTACTTC
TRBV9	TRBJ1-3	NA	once	CASSATPRAGNTIYF	TGTGCCAGCAGCGCAACGCCAAGAGCTGGAAACACCATATATTTT
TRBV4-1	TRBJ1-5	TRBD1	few	CASSHEQGGRSSNQPQHF	TGCGCCAGCAGCCATGAACAGGGGGGGCGTTCTAGCAATCAGCCCCAGCATTTT
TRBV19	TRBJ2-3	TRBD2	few	CASSIRLAGGNSFTDTQYF	TGTGCCAGTAGTATAAGACTAGCGGGGGGGAACTCTTTCACAGATACGCAGTATTTT
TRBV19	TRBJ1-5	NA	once	CASSDRDVRASQPQHF	TGTGCCAGTAGTGACCGGGACGTAAGGGCAAGTCAGCCCCAGCATTTT
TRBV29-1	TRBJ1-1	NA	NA	CSVSTGRDTEAFF	TGCAGCGTTTCGACGGGCCGGGACACTGAAGCTTTCTTT
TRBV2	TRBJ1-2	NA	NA	CASSDQGPYGYTF	TGTGCCAGCAGTGACCAGGGTCCTTATGGCTACACCTTC
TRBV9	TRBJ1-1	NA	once	CASSVGHGNTEAFF	TGTGCCAGCAGCGTGGGACACGGGAACACTGAAGCTTTCTTT
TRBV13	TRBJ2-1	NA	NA	CATSRPVYNEQFF	TGTGCCACGTCCCGGCCAGTCTACAATGAGCAGTTCTTC
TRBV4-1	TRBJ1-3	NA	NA	CASSRGDLSGNTIYF	TGCGCCAGCAGCCGGGGGGACCTCTCTGGAAACACCATATATTTT
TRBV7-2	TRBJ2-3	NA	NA	CASGFKDTQYF	TGTGCCAGCGGTTTTAAAGATACGCAGTATTTT
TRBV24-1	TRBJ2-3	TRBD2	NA	CAAGAGGTDTQYF	TGTGCAGCCGGGGCGGGAGGCACAGATACGCAGTATTTT
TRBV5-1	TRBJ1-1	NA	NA	CASSFNSGAEAFF	TGCGCCAGCAGCTTTAACTCAGGGGCTGAAGCTTTCTTT
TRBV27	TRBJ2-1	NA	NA	CASSDTGGGHNEQFF	TGTGCCAGCAGTGACACAGGGGGGGGCCACAATGAGCAGTTCTTC
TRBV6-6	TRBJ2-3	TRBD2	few	CASSYSNGGAGDTQYF	TGTGCCAGCAGTTACTCGAACGGGGGGGCGGGAGATACGCAGTATTTT
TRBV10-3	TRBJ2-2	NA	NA	CAISGDIGTDKNTGELFF	TGTGCCATCAGTGGAGACATAGGGACGGATAAAAACACCGGGGAGCTGTTTTTT
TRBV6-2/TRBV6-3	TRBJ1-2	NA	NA	CASSRADSYGYTF	TGTGCCAGCAGCCGAGCGGATTCTTATGGCTACACCTTC
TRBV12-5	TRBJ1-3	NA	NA	CASGLGQSYSGNTIYF	TGTGCTAGTGGTTTGGGGCAGTCGTACTCTGGAAACACCATATATTTT
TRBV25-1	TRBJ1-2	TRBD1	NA	CASSGQGSSGYTF	TGTGCCAGCAGTGGACAGGGGTCTAGTGGCTACACCTTC
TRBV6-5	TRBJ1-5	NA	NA	CASSPPGPQHF	TGTGCCAGCAGCCCGCCAGGGCCCCAGCATTTT
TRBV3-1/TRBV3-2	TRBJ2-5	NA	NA	CASSWAFQETQYF	TGTGCCAGCAGTTGGGCTTTCCAAGAGACCCAGTACTTC
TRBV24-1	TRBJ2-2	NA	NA	CATGGAGELFF	TGTGCCACCGGAGGGGCCGGGGAGCTGTTTTTT
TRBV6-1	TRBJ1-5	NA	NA	CASSEAERGNDQPQHF	TGTGCCAGCAGTGAAGCGGAACGGGGTAACGATCAGCCCCAGCATTTT
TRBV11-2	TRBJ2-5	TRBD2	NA	CASSLRLAIKEETQYF	TGTGCCAGCAGCCTTCGACTAGCCATCAAGGAAGAGACCCAGTACTTC
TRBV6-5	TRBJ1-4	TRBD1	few	CASSLTGGGRKLFF	TGTGCCAGCAGTTTGACAGGGGGAGGGAGAAAACTGTTTTTT
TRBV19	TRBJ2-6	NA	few	CASIPRVDVAGANVLTF	TGTGCCAGTATCCCCAGGGTAGATGTTGCGGGGGCCAACGTCCTGACTTTC
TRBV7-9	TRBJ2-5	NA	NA	CASSSDQETQYF	TGTGCCAGCAGCTCGGATCAAGAGACCCAGTACTTC
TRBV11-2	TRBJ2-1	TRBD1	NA	CASSTPPGQRDEQFF	TGTGCCAGCAGCACCCCGCCGGGACAGAGGGATGAGCAGTTCTTC
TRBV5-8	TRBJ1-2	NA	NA	CASSLQRTGYTF	TGTGCCAGCAGCTTGCAACGGACCGGCTACACCTTC
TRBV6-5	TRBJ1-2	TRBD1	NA	CASSRTGPNYGYTF	TGTGCCAGCAGCCGGACAGGGCCAAACTATGGCTACACCTTC
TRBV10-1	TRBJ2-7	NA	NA	CASSAGPSYEQYF	TGCGCCAGCAGTGCGGGACCTTCCTACGAGCAGTACTTC
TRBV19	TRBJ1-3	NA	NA	CASSVGWGGNTIYF	TGTGCCAGTAGTGTGGGTTGGGGAGGAAACACCATATATTTT
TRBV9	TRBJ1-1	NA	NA	CASSVAPGGTTSEAFF	TGTGCCAGCAGCGTAGCTCCTGGGGGGACAACGTCTGAAGCTTTCTTT
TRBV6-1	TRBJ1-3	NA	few	CASSEVWSGNTIYF	TGTGCCAGCAGTGAAGTCTGGTCTGGAAACACCATATATTTT
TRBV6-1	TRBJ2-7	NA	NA	CASSEGFIYEQYF	TGTGCCAGCAGTGAAGGGTTCATTTACGAGCAGTACTTC
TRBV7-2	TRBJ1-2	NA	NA	CASSLGGGGYTF	TGTGCCAGCAGCTTAGGTGGGGGAGGCTACACCTTC
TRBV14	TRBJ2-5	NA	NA	CASSQEEPRAATQYF	TGTGCCAGCAGCCAAGAGGAGCCACGTGCGGCGACCCAGTACTTC
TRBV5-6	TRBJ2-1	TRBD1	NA	CASSLRTGTGDYNEQFF	TGTGCCAGCAGCTTGCGTACCGGGACAGGTGATTACAATGAGCAGTTCTTC
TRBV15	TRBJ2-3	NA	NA	CATSTRGPTDTQYF	TGTGCCACCAGCACAAGGGGCCCTACAGATACGCAGTATTTT
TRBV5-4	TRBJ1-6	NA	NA	CAAQVPNSPLHF	TGTGCCGCCCAGGTTCCCAATTCACCCCTCCACTTT
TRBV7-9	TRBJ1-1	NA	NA	CASSPKRESTEAFF	TGTGCCAGCAGCCCCAAGCGGGAGTCCACTGAAGCTTTCTTT
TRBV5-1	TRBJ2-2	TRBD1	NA	CASRRTGTGELFF	TGCGCCAGCAGACGGACAGGCACCGGGGAGCTGTTTTTT
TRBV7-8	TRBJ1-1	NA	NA	CASSRRTATDTEAFF	TGTGCCAGCAGCCGACGGACGGCTACGGACACTGAAGCTTTCTTT
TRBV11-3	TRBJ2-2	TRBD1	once	CASSLATGGTGELFF	TGTGCCAGCAGCTTAGCGACAGGGGGAACCGGGGAGCTGTTTTTT
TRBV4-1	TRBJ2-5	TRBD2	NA	CASSQGGLAGAPETQYF	TGCGCCAGCAGCCAAGGGGGACTAGCGGGGGCCCCAGAGACCCAGTACTTC
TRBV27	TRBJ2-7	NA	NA	CASSLSPGTVYEQYF	TGTGCCAGCAGTTTATCCCCCGGGACCGTCTACGAGCAGTACTTC
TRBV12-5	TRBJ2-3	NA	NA	CASGASSLIAEQTDTQYF	TGTGCTAGTGGTGCTTCCTCCCTCATAGCGGAACAAACAGATACGCAGTATTTT
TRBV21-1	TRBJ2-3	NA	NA	CASSKSPGQGVYF	TGTGCCAGCAGCAAGTCCCCGGGACAGGGGGTGTATTTT
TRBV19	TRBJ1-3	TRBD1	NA	CASTSGTGGNTIYF	TGTGCCAGTACCTCCGGGACAGGTGGAAACACCATATATTTT
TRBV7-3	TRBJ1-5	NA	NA	CASSGEQGSLSNQPQHF	TGTGCCAGCAGCGGAGAACAGGGATCCCTTAGCAATCAGCCCCAGCATTTT